The 22 T cell receptor beta chains in this list originate from one sample, sequenced in a study of blood T cell repertoires in COVID-19. Clones were sequenced by immunoSEQ multiplex PCR, and TCRdb holds only the in-frame ones, with some missing. The sample has 150,000 to 200,000 clones, more than 75% seen once; the top ten hold approximately 4.5%. Source material: peripheral blood. These TCRs come from a human donor in a cohort sampled during active COVID-19.

This chain links TRBV5-4 with TRBJ2-5; TRBD1 is a possible D gene (5 bases). Germline CDR1 SGHNT, CDR2 YYREEE (reference sequence). The CDR3 length is 13 residues. V lost 4 bases and J 4 bases, leaving 11 bases between the germline ends. The CDR3: CASSRLQGETQYF. In nucleotides, the CDR3 is TGTGCCAGCAGCCGTCTTCAGGGAGAGACCCAGTACTTC.

This chain joins TRBV5-4 and TRBJ2-3; 8 positions match TRBD1. There are 14 residues in the CDR3. CDR1 is SGHNT, CDR2 YYREEE, per germline (reference sequence). The V gene end was trimmed by 6 bases and the J gene end by 3 bases; junction bases not matched to a gene: 6. The CDR3 loop is CASTDRGRTDTQYF. Written as DNA, the CDR3 is TGTGCCAGCACCGACAGGGGTCGAACAGATACGCAGTATTTT.

This clone was seen once. This sequence joins TRBV9 and TRBJ1-6; D ambiguous. Germline CDR1 and CDR2: SGDLS and YYNGEE. The CDR3 contains 14 residues. Trimming removed 2 bases from V and 0 bases from J, with 3 bases in between. The CDR3 sequence: CASSVSSYNSPLHF. The CDR3 region has the DNA TGTGCCAGCAGCGTGAGCTCCTATAATTCACCCCTCCACTTT.

Only one count was recorded for this clone. V is TRBV6-2 or TRBV6-3 and J is TRBJ2-1; weak D call: TRBD2 (6 bases). V gave up 5 bases and J gave up 4 bases, with 15 bases separating them. CDR3 size: 15 residues. The germline CDR1 and CDR2 sequences are MNHEY and SVGEGT. The CDR3 protein is CASSRGLNEYNEQFF. Here the CDR3 DNA reads TGTGCCAGCAGTAGAGGACTAAACGAATACAATGAGCAGTTCTTC.

V and J are TRBV19 and TRBJ2-7, with 13 bases aligning to TRBD2. The V gene end was trimmed by 4 bases and the J gene end by 9 bases; junction bases not matched to a gene: 9. The CDR3 length is 15 residues. The germline V gene has CDR1 LNHDA and CDR2 SQIVND (reference sequence). CDR3 sequence (DNA): TGTGCCAGTAGTACCTCCGGACTAGCGGGAGTGTCGCAGTACTTC. This encodes CASSTSGLAGVSQYF. The complete variable domain, with remaining parts taken from reference TRBV19 and TRBJ2-7, reads DGGITQSPKYLFRKEGQNVTLSCEQNLNHDAMYWYRQDPGQGLRLIYYSQIVNDFQKGDIAEGYSVSREKKESFPLTVTSAQKNPTAFYLCASSTSGLAGVSQYFGPGTRLTVT.

The chain combines TRBV3-1 (or the pseudogene TRBV3-2) with TRBJ2-1; the match to TRBD2 covers 7 bases. The germline V gene has CDR1 LGHDT and CDR2 YNNKEL (reference sequence). Trimming removed 3 bases from V and 5 bases from J; junction bases left unmatched: 7. The CDR3 has 15 residues. CDR3 DNA sequence: TGTGCCAGCAGCCAGAGGGGCGGGGGAGACAATGAGCAGTTCTTC. Translated: CASSQRGGGDNEQFF.

This chain joins TRBV5-1 and TRBJ2-5, with D possibly TRBD2 on 6 matching bases. The V end was cut by 4 bases, the J end by 1 base, with 11 bases between. The CDR3 contains 14 residues. CDR1 is SGHRS and CDR2 is YFSETQ in the germline V gene. The chain's CDR3 is CASSGGRSQETQYF. The CDR3 nucleotides read TGCGCCAGCAGCGGTGGGAGGAGCCAAGAGACCCAGTACTTC.

The genes are TRBV9 and TRBJ2-1, with a tentative D call TRBD2 (5 bases). V was trimmed by 0 bases and J by 8 bases, leaving 9 bases between them. Germline lookup yields CDR1 SGDLS and CDR2 YYNGEE. CDR3 length: 13 residues. CDR3 DNA: TGTGCCAGCAGCGTAGTCCCGCGGGATGAGCAGTTCTTC. Translation: CASSVVPRDEQFF.

The chain links TRBV5-1 to TRBJ1-4, with D hard to call. Trimming stripped 4 bases from V and 10 bases from J, with 20 bases between. CDR1 SGHRS and CDR2 YFSETQ come from the germline V gene. CDR3 length: 15 residues. The CDR3 spells CASSPTQAASGKLFF. CDR3 DNA: TGCGCCAGCAGCCCCACACAAGCGGCCTCCGGAAAACTGTTTTTT.

The chain recombines TRBV27 with TRBJ2-7; TRBD2 matches at 9 bases. The V gene end was trimmed by 8 bases and the J gene end by 3 bases; junction bases not matched to a gene: 2. Germline CDR1 MNHEY, CDR2 SMNVEV (reference sequence). The CDR3 is 12 residues long. CDR3 DNA: TGTGCCAGCTGGACTAGCGTCTACGAGCAGTACTTC. It is translated as CASWTSVYEQYF.

The V call is TRBV19, the J call TRBJ2-3; 10 bases are a match to TRBD1. The CDR3 is made up of 14 amino acids. Germline V gives CDR1 LNHDA, CDR2 SQIVND (reference sequence). The trim removed 9 bases at V and 5 bases at J, leaving 8 bases unmatched. The CDR3 sequence: CASSRTGGLDTQYF. In nucleotides, the CDR3 is TGTGCCAGCTCCCGGACAGGGGGTCTAGATACGCAGTATTTT.

This clone occurred once. This rearrangement joins TRBV18 to TRBJ2-5; TRBD2 matches at 7 bases. Losses at the gene ends were 0 bases for V and 1 base for J; bases not matched to a gene: 5. This CDR3 has 16 residues. The germline CDR1 and CDR2 sequences are KGHSH and LQKENI. The CDR3 DNA is TGTGCCAGCTCACCACCGGTCAGCGGGGCCCAAGAGACCCAGTACTTC. Protein: CASSPPVSGAQETQYF.

The V call is TRBV19, the J call TRBJ2-3; 10 positions match TRBD1. The CDR3 extends over 17 amino acids. V shed 8 bases, J shed 2 bases, and the junction held 13 bases outside the gene matches. The germline gives CDR1 LNHDA, CDR2 SQIVND (reference sequence). The CDR3 reads CASARDRGSVNTDTQYF. The DNA of the CDR3 is TGTGCCAGTGCCCGGGACAGGGGTTCGGTAAACACAGATACGCAGTATTTT.

The chain recombines TRBV5-1 with TRBJ2-7; the match to TRBD1 covers 8 bases. Per germline, CDR1 SGHRS and CDR2 YFSETQ. The CDR3 consists of 17 residues. Trimming removed 4 bases from V and 4 bases from J; junction bases left unmatched: 16. CDR3 residues: CASSINPRQGREYEQYF. For the CDR3, the DNA is TGCGCCAGCAGCATAAACCCCCGACAGGGGAGAGAGTACGAGCAGTACTTC.

The rearrangement uses TRBV5-1 and TRBJ2-5; 8 bases agree with TRBD2. There are 14 residues in the CDR3. CDR1 is SGHRS, CDR2 YFSETQ, per germline. V shed 4 bases, J shed 5 bases, and the junction held 7 bases outside the gene matches. CDR3: CASSVGTRGETQYF. The CDR3 DNA reads TGCGCCAGCAGCGTCGGGACTAGAGGGGAGACCCAGTACTTC. Combining the CDR3 with reference TRBV5-1 and TRBJ2-5 gives the whole variable domain KAGVTQTPRYLIKTRGQQVTLSCSPISGHRSVSWYQQTPGQGLQFLFEYFSETQRNKGNFPGRFSGRQFSNSRSEMNVSTLELGDSALYLCASSVGTRGETQYFGPGTRLLVL.

The chain recombines TRBV27 with TRBJ2-2; the match to TRBD2 covers 12 bases. Germline CDR1 and CDR2: MNHEY and SMNVEV (reference sequence). The CDR3 extends over 17 amino acids. V gave up 2 bases and J gave up 4 bases; unmatched junction bases: 5. CDR3 DNA sequence: TGTGCCAGCAGTTTAAGGACTAGCGGGACCCTCACCGGGGAGCTGTTTTTT. It specifies CASSLRTSGTLTGELFF.

This clone was observed once. The V and J genes are TRBV7-2 and TRBJ2-2, with 8 bases identical to TRBD2. With V trimmed by 1 base and J by 5 bases, 6 bases remained unmatched. Germline CDR1 and CDR2: SGHTA and FQGNSA. The CDR3 consists of 16 residues. CDR3 coding DNA: TGTGCCAGCAGCTTAGGCGGGGGGCCTAGAACCGGGGAGCTGTTTTTT. It is translated as CASSLGGGPRTGELFF.

Points on this clone: The same CDR3 is also encoded by other DNA sequences in this sample. The CDR3 DNA reads TGCGCCAGCAGGTACCGGGACAGTCTCTCTGGGGCCAACGTCCTGACTTTC. Residues: CASRYRDSLSGANVLTF. J is TRBJ2-6 and V is TRBV5-1; 7 nucleotides line up with TRBD1. The V gene end was trimmed by 5 bases and the J gene end by 0 bases; junction bases not matched to a gene: 8. This CDR3 has 17 amino acids. The germline V gene has CDR1 SGHRS and CDR2 YFSETQ.

The chain recombines TRBV5-6 with TRBJ1-1, with 8 bases that match TRBD1. V dropped 4 bases and J dropped 8; count of bases not matched to a gene: 7. The CDR3 runs 13 residues. The germline gives CDR1 SGHDT, CDR2 YYEEEE. The CDR3 coding sequence is TGTGCCAGCAGCGTGACAGGGGCCACGGAAGCTTTCTTT. It is translated as CASSVTGATEAFF.

This rearrangement joins TRBV10-3 to TRBJ1-2; 8 positions match TRBD1. Unmatched junction bases numbered 4, after V lost 7 bases and J lost 3 bases. This CDR3 contains 13 residues. CDR1 is ENHRY, CDR2 SYGVKD, per germline. CDR3 bases: TGTGCCATCACAGGGGGCGCAGACTATGGCTACACCTTC. As protein: CAITGGADYGYTF.

V usage is TRBV6-2 or TRBV6-3 and J usage is TRBJ2-4; D remains unclear. V lost 6 bases and J 0 bases, leaving 9 bases between the germline ends. The CDR3 is made up of 14 amino acids. The germline gives CDR1 MNHEY, CDR2 SVGEGT. CDR3 sequence (DNA): TGTGCCAGCAGCGCCCGACTAGCCAAAAACATTCAGTACTTC. Its protein is CASSARLAKNIQYF.

The rearrangement links TRBV28 to TRBJ1-5; the match to TRBD1 covers 10 bases. The ends lost 5 bases at V and 5 bases at J; junction bases unmatched: 3. Germline lookup yields CDR1 MDHEN and CDR2 SYDVKM. The CDR3 loop spans 14 amino acids. The CDR3 DNA reads as TGTGCCAGCAGTATGGGACAGGGGTATCAGCCCCAGCATTTT. This codes for CASSMGQGYQPQHF.